The clone carrying this TCR beta chain was seen many times. As yet, its antigen is unknown. The data belong to a study of spatial heterogeneity in lung cancer. Regarding the study as a whole: Tumor mutation counts were tracked by expanded intratumoral alpha and beta TCR counts.

The time point was: sample taken at primary tumor resection. The donors, 72 patients with untreated early-stage non-small cell lung cancer, provided the samples. Every TCR cDNA molecule bore a unique molecular identifier. TCRdb reprocessed the 5' RACE reads via MiXCR and lists one record per CDR3 protein. The sample gives around 19,000 distinct CDR3 sequences, around 6.5% of which show up once; about 3.5% is in the top ten. The CDR3 has 11 amino acids. V was shortened by 4 bases and J by 11 bases, with 10 bases between the two germline ends. Germline assignment: CDR1 SGHRS and CDR2 YFSETQ. The receptor was derived from a female donor with early-stage non-small cell lung cancer. The chain joins TRBV5-1 to TRBJ2-1, with a possible D match to TRBD1 (5 bases). Source: lung tumor tissue, taken at surgery. The CDR3 sequence: CASSGPDKQFF. CDR3 nucleotide sequence: TGCGCCAGCAGCGGACCGGACAAGCAGTTCTTC.